The 29 T cell receptor beta chains reported below all come from one sample, sequenced in a study of Graves' ophthalmopathy and Graves' hyperthyroidism. RNA transcripts yielded amplified TCR beta CDR3 regions. RT-PCR in the first round used HTBI primers; a second-round multiplex PCR followed. TCRdb called the multiplex PCR reads again in MiXCR, with one record for every CDR3 protein. This table holds about 400,000 distinct CDR3 sequences, about 17% found once. The sample taken for sequencing was peripheral blood. The receptors were gathered from a young woman with Graves' ophthalmopathy.

This clonotype was detected ten times or more. The rearrangement joins TRBV7-8 to TRBJ1-1; 7 bases are shared with TRBD1. CDR1 and CDR2 from the germline V gene are SGHVS and FQNEAQ. This CDR3 has 14 amino acids. V trimming: 5 bases; J trimming: 1 base; junction bases outside the gene matches: 4. CDR3 DNA: TGTGCCAGCAGCACGAGGACAGGGAACACTGAAGCTTTCTTT. Protein product: CASSTRTGNTEAFF. The full variable domain, completed using reference TRBV7-8 and TRBJ1-1, is GAGVSQSPRYKVAKRGQDVALRCDPISGHVSLFWYQQALGQGPEFLTYFQNEAQLDKSGLPSDRFFAERPEGSVSTLKIQRTQQEDSAVYLCASSTRTGNTEAFFGQGTRLTVV.

This clonotype was recorded at least ten times. V is TRBV9 and J is TRBJ2-7; 7 bases agree with TRBD1. Looked up from germline, CDR1 is SGDLS and CDR2 is YYNGEE. The CDR3 extends over 14 amino acids. With V trimmed by 0 bases and J by 4 bases, 4 bases remained unmatched. DNA for the CDR3: TGTGCCAGCAGCGTAGGCCAGGGGGAATACGAGCAGTACTTC. It encodes CASSVGQGEYEQYF. Complete variable domain (other parts from reference TRBV9 and TRBJ2-7): DSGVTQTPKHLITATGQRVTLRCSPRSGDLSVYWYQQSLDQGLQFLIQYYNGEERAKGNILERFSAQQFPDLHSELNLSSLELGDSALYFCASSVGQGEYEQYFGPGTRLTVT.

Many counts were recorded for this clonotype. V is TRBV7-2 and J is TRBJ1-6; 7 nucleotides align to TRBD1. The CDR3 has 13 amino acids. Germline CDR1 is SGHTA and CDR2 is FQGNSA. Trimming at V came to 4 bases and at J to 7 bases, leaving 1 base not matched to a gene. CDR3 sequence reads: CASSSGQNSPLHF. The CDR3 DNA is TGTGCCAGCAGCTCGGGACAGAATTCACCCCTCCACTTT.

This clonotype was seen ten or more times. The chain combines TRBV6-5 with TRBJ2-3, with D possibly TRBD2 on 5 matching bases. Trimming stripped 0 bases from V and 1 base from J, with 11 bases between. The CDR3 is made up of 16 amino acids. Germline loops: CDR1 MNHEY, CDR2 SVGAGI. The CDR3: CASSYSEDFGTDTQYF. The CDR3 DNA follows: TGTGCCAGCAGTTACTCGGAGGACTTTGGCACAGATACGCAGTATTTT.

This clonotype was counted many times. The rearrangement joins TRBV7-6 to TRBJ2-2; a possible D gene is TRBD2 (5 bases). Trimming removed 5 bases from V and 4 bases from J, with 11 bases in between. The CDR3 loop spans 14 amino acids. CDR1 is SGHVS, CDR2 FNYEAQ, per germline. The CDR3 reads CASSHVAGTGELFF. The CDR3, as DNA: TGTGCCAGCAGCCACGTGGCGGGCACCGGGGAGCTGTTTTTT.

This clonotype was detected ten times or more. This rearrangement joins TRBV24-1 to TRBJ2-7, with D perhaps TRBD2 (5 bases). This CDR3 contains 13 residues. With 1 base removed from V and 10 bases from J, the gap between germline ends came to 13 bases. Germline V gene lookup returns CDR1 KGHDR and CDR2 SFDVKD. CDR3 nucleotide sequence: TGTGCCACCAGTGATTTATTAGGGAGCGCTCAGTACTTC. Translating it yields CATSDLLGSAQYF.

The genes are TRBV24-1 and TRBJ2-7, with 7 bases that match TRBD2. J lost 3 bases, V lost 4 bases, and 5 bases had no gene match. In germline, CDR1 is KGHDR, CDR2 SFDVKD. CDR3 length: 14 amino acids. The chain's CDR3 is CATSEGGDGYEQYF. In nucleotides, the CDR3 is TGTGCCACCAGTGAGGGGGGGGACGGCTACGAGCAGTACTTC.

This clonotype was detected a few times. The chain joins TRBV4-2 to TRBJ1-2, with D possibly matching TRBD1 (5 bases). CDR3 size: 15 residues. V shed 0 bases and J shed 2 bases, with 10 bases lying between them. Per the germline V gene, CDR1 is LGHNA and CDR2 is YNFKEQ. The DNA of the CDR3 is TGTGCCAGCAGCCAAGAAAGGACACAAAACTATGGCTACACCTTC. Translation gives CASSQERTQNYGYTF.

This chain uses TRBV29-1 with TRBJ1-1; D ambiguous. This CDR3 is built from 11 residues. CDR1 and CDR2 (germline): SQVTM, ANQGSEA. Trimming left V 7 bases short and J 2 bases short, with 8 bases between. As DNA, the CDR3 is TGCAGCGGACCGAAAAACACTGAAGCTTTCTTT. Its translation: CSGPKNTEAFF.

V usage is TRBV7-2 and J usage is TRBJ1-1, with D unresolved. Between the trimmed V and J ends, which lost 6 bases and 3 bases, there was a span of 11 bases. This CDR3 has 13 amino acids. Per germline, CDR1 SGHTA and CDR2 FQGNSA. CDR3 sequence: CASRQNMDTEAFF. CDR3 sequence (DNA): TGTGCCAGCAGACAGAACATGGACACTGAAGCTTTCTTT.

This clonotype was counted many times. The V gene is TRBV11-2, the J gene TRBJ2-7; perhaps TRBD2 as D (7 bases). Germline V gene lookup returns CDR1 SGHAT and CDR2 FQNNGV. The CDR3 covers 18 residues. The V and J ends lost 2 bases and 2 bases respectively, with 22 bases between them. The CDR3 region is CASSLIGTGRGGTYEQYF. The CDR3, as DNA: TGTGCCAGCAGCTTAATTGGGACTGGGAGGGGGGGAACCTACGAGCAGTACTTC.

Ten or more counts support this clonotype. J is TRBJ1-1 and V is TRBV18; no firm D call. Germline loops: CDR1 KGHSH, CDR2 LQKENI. This CDR3 region has 12 residues. V was cut by 5 bases and J by 2 bases, with 6 bases left in between. The CDR3 region has the DNA TGTGCCAGCTCAGCCGCAAACACTGAAGCTTTCTTT. Protein product: CASSAANTEAFF.

This clonotype was counted a single time. V gene TRBV3-1 combines with J gene TRBJ2-6, with D uncertain. CDR1 and CDR2 (germline): LGHDT, YNNKEL (reference sequence). CDR3 length: 19 residues. Deletions cut 1 base from V and 0 bases from J, with 16 bases between. The DNA for the CDR3 is TGTGCCAGCAGCCAAGTACCCAGCTTCAAATCCTCTGGGGCCAACGTCCTGACTTTC. Amino acid sequence: CASSQVPSFKSSGANVLTF.

This clonotype was counted at least ten times. This rearrangement joins TRBV10-3 to TRBJ1-1; D is perhaps TRBD1 (5 bases). V lost 6 bases and J lost 3, with 8 bases in between. The germline V gene has CDR1 ENHRY and CDR2 SYGVKD. CDR3 length: 12 amino acids. CDR3 nucleotides: TGTGCCATCAGCGGGGGAGACACTGAAGCTTTCTTT. It translates to CAISGGDTEAFF.

This clonotype was counted at least ten times. This chain uses TRBV4-3 with TRBJ1-2, with 8 bases identical to TRBD1. Germline V gene data show CDR1 as LGHNA and CDR2 as YSLEER. The CDR3 has 15 residues. With 1 base clipped from V and 4 bases from J, the junction kept 5 bases outside the gene matches. In DNA form, the CDR3 reads TGCGCCAGCAGCCAAGGGACAGGGATTATCTATGGCTACACCTTC. This gives the protein CASSQGTGIIYGYTF.

This rearrangement joins TRBV5-1 to TRBJ2-6; D uncertain. V was pared by 0 bases and J by 0 bases, with 7 bases between. Per the germline V gene, CDR1 is SGHRS and CDR2 is YFSETQ. This CDR3 contains 16 residues. CDR3 amino acids: CASSLAGNSGANVLTF. DNA of the CDR3: TGCGCCAGCAGCTTGGCCGGTAACTCTGGGGCCAACGTCCTGACTTTC. Full variable domain (outside the CDR3, taken from reference TRBV5-1 and TRBJ2-6): KAGVTQTPRYLIKTRGQQVTLSCSPISGHRSVSWYQQTPGQGLQFLFEYFSETQRNKGNFPGRFSGRQFSNSRSEMNVSTLELGDSALYLCASSLAGNSGANVLTFGAGSRLTVL.

This clonotype was seen at least ten times. The rearrangement links TRBV13 to TRBJ1-3; TRBD1 aligns across 9 bases. Trimming removed 4 bases from V and 4 bases from J; junction bases left unmatched: 11. Germline CDR1 reads PRHDT; CDR2 reads FYEKMQ (reference sequence). The CDR3 covers 17 residues. The CDR3 DNA is TGTGCCAGCAGCTCTCCCCAAACAGGGGGCAGAGGAAACACCATATATTTT. It translates to CASSSPQTGGRGNTIYF.

This clonotype was seen repeatedly, ten times or more. CDR3 nucleotide sequence: TGTGCCAGCAGTGAAGCTTTAGGTCCAGAACACTATGGCTACACCTTC. Protein product: CASSEALGPEHYGYTF. The rearrangement links TRBV2 to TRBJ1-2; no clear D gene. The V end was cut by 0 bases, the J end by 3 bases, with 14 bases between. The CDR3 extends over 16 amino acids. Germline V lookup: CDR1 SNHLY, CDR2 FYNNEI.

The chain's CDR3 is CAISEDRNTEAFF. The CDR3 DNA reads as TGTGCCATCAGTGAGGACAGAAACACTGAAGCTTTCTTT. The rearrangement joins TRBV10-3 to TRBJ1-1, with D perhaps TRBD1 (5 bases). This CDR3 has 13 amino acids. Germline lookup yields CDR1 ENHRY and CDR2 SYGVKD. The V gene lost 2 bases and the J gene lost 2 bases, with 6 bases spanning the gap.

The chain's CDR3 is CAWSLGQAYEQYF. As DNA, the CDR3 is TGTGCCTGGAGTCTAGGACAGGCCTACGAGCAGTACTTC. The rearrangement links TRBV30 to TRBJ2-7, with 7 nucleotides matching TRBD1. Trimming cost V 2 bases and J 2 bases; bases outside gene matches: 3. Germline CDR1 reads GTSNPN; CDR2 reads SVGIG (reference sequence). This CDR3 is built from 13 residues.

This clonotype has a count of ten or more. The gene calls are TRBV12-3 or TRBV12-4 and TRBJ1-5; D is possibly TRBD1 (5 bases). The ends were cut back, 2 bases at V and 5 bases at J, with 10 bases in the middle. The CDR3 consists of 14 residues. The CDR3 DNA sequence: TGTGCCAGCAGTTTACGGGGGTCGGATCAGCCCCAGCATTTT. This sequence encodes CASSLRGSDQPQHF.

In this sample, this clonotype turned up many times. The chain employs TRBV13 and TRBJ2-7; D may be TRBD2 (5 bases). The CDR3 loop spans 17 amino acids. V was cut by 5 bases and J by 1 base, with 21 bases left in between. Germline-derived CDR1 and CDR2 are PRHDT and FYEKMQ (reference sequence). CDR3 DNA: TGTGCCAGCAGCCTTGGTCGGTTGGCGGACTCTTCCTACGAGCAGTACTTC. Translated: CASSLGRLADSSYEQYF.

The chain links TRBV30 to TRBJ2-1; perhaps TRBD2 as D (6 bases). V was clipped by 3 bases and J by 2 bases, with 14 bases between them. Germline V gene lookup returns CDR1 GTSNPN and CDR2 SVGIG (reference sequence). The CDR3 consists of 15 residues. CDR3 sequence: CAWRTGTSAYNEQFF. The CDR3 coding sequence is TGTGCCTGGAGAACCGGGACTTCCGCCTACAATGAGCAGTTCTTC.

This clonotype was counted ten times or more. The J gene is TRBJ1-5, the V gene TRBV29-1; perhaps TRBD1 as D (6 bases). From germline, CDR1 is SQVTM and CDR2 ANQGSEA. CDR3 length: 13 residues. The V end lost 6 bases, the J end lost 6 bases, and 15 bases lay between the germline ends. In nucleotides, the CDR3 is TGCAGCGTCGGAATACAGGGTCCTCAGCCCCAGCATTTT. It encodes CSVGIQGPQPQHF.

This clonotype was recorded at least ten times. The V gene is TRBV4-1, the J gene TRBJ2-6; 8 bases line up with TRBD1. Germline V gene lookup returns CDR1 MGHRA and CDR2 YSYEKL. This CDR3 comprises 20 residues. V trimming: 0 bases; J trimming: 1 base; junction bases outside the gene matches: 11. The CDR3 DNA is TGCGCCAGCAGCCAAGATACAGGGACAGGTATTTTATCTGGGGCCAACGTCCTGACTTTC. This translates into CASSQDTGTGILSGANVLTF.

The rearrangement joins TRBV20-1 to TRBJ2-2; maybe TRBD1 (5 bases). Trimming cost V 3 bases and J 6 bases, with 20 bases left between them. CDR3 length: 16 amino acids. From germline, CDR1 is DFQATT and CDR2 SNEGSKA (reference sequence). The CDR3 DNA is TGCAGTGCTAGGAGTGGGGCAGGGCTTAGTGCCGGGGAGCTGTTTTTT. Translation gives CSARSGAGLSAGELFF.

At least ten counts were recorded for this clonotype. The CDR3 DNA follows: TGTGCCAGCAGTTTAAGACGGCCGAACACTGAAGCTTTCTTT. Amino acids: CASSLRRPNTEAFF. The chain employs TRBV28 and TRBJ1-1; D is unclear. The length of the CDR3 is 14 residues. Per germline, CDR1 MDHEN and CDR2 SYDVKM. V was trimmed by 2 bases and J by 1 base, leaving 8 bases between them.

This clonotype was recorded at least ten times. This sequence joins TRBV7-2 and TRBJ2-5, with 10 bases that match TRBD2. Germline V gene lookup returns CDR1 SGHTA and CDR2 FQGNSA. The V and J ends lost 3 bases and 2 bases, in that order; junction bases with no gene match: 3. The CDR3 extends over 15 amino acids. The CDR3 DNA reads as TGTGCCAGCAGCTTTACTAGCGGGGATCAAGAGACCCAGTACTTC. Amino acid sequence: CASSFTSGDQETQYF.

This clonotype was detected ten times or more. This chain links TRBV9 with TRBJ2-7; D is undetermined. The CDR3 consists of 14 residues. V lost 2 bases and J 0 bases, leaving 9 bases between the germline ends. Germline assignment: CDR1 SGDLS and CDR2 YYNGEE. For the CDR3, the DNA is TGTGCCAGCAGCGTTGAAACCTCCTCCTACGAGCAGTACTTC. Protein: CASSVETSSYEQYF.